The clone carrying this TCR beta chain was seen more than once but under ten times. Its antigen is still unknown. Sequencing started from total RNA isolated from unfractionated whole blood. These data originate in a study of human T cells and chemical hapten exposure. Whole-study context: Yields of TCR per sample differed, chiefly owing to small differences in pooled library volume.

How the authors handled the data: Per sample, the median was around 100,000 TCRs, with values from around 24,000 to 710,000. TCRdb re-called the 5' RACE reads with MiXCR, one entry per CDR3 protein. The V and J calls reflect TCRdb's pipeline rather than the authors' work. Found here are under 150,000 distinct CDR3 sequences, 15% to 20% of them singletons; the top ten hold 2.8%. Notes on the study in general: There was no change with DPC sensitization in TCRs above 1 in 1000 frequency.

This sequence was found in a human donor in good health.

In DNA, the CDR3 is TGTGCCAGCAGGGCGGACATAGCCAAAAACATTCAGTACTTC. It yields the protein CASRADIAKNIQYF. This chain links TRBV12-3 or TRBV12-4 with TRBJ2-4; perhaps TRBD1 as D (5 bases). V gave up 6 bases and J gave up 0 bases, with 9 bases separating them. The CDR3 totals 14 residues.